This T cell receptor beta chain is from a study of CD8 T cells in ankylosing spondylitis. The J segment lost 9 bases and the V segment lost 4 bases, leaving 11 bases of the junction unmatched. The CDR3 runs 17 residues. CDR1 is LGHDT and CDR2 is YNNKEL in the germline V gene (reference sequence). Turning to this clonotype: What it binds is not known.

Researchers built TCR beta libraries using quantitative 5'-RACE with molecular barcodes. TCRdb processed the 5' RACE reads anew with MiXCR; each CDR3 protein has one entry. The sample yields about 240,000 distinct CDR3 sequences, about 10% seen once. Study conclusions and caveats: In ankylosing spondylitis blood, a motif of roughly eight highly homologous TCR beta variants appeared characteristic. Matched ankylosing spondylitis synovial fluid reportedly showed significant enrichment of disease-linked clones.

This receptor was obtained from a male donor with ankylosing spondylitis or in good health (not recorded which). Sequenced material: blood, either unsorted or a sorted T cell fraction (not recorded which). V usage is TRBV3-1 and J usage is TRBJ2-1; TRBD2 aligns across 14 bases. The CDR3 nucleotides read TGTGCCAGCAGCCCGAACTTCGGGACTAGCGGGAGTAGTGAGCAGTTCTTC. It is translated as CASSPNFGTSGSSEQFF.